The 27 T cell receptor beta chains below come from one sample, sequenced in a study of monozygotic twins with inflammatory bowel disease (dated by TCRdb to 2018 to 2020). Libraries were made using 5' RACE. Instrument on record: Illumina HiSeq 2500. TCRdb reprocessed the reads into one record per CDR3 protein sequence, lacking DNA. The table for this sample shows about 440,000 distinct CDR3 sequences. The ten biggest clones cover 2.4% of the sample. Material: blood. These receptors all stem from a human donor with ulcerative colitis or Crohn's disease, or a healthy co-twin of an affected twin (not recorded which).

This chain connects TRBV7-2 to TRBJ1-1; TCRdb names TRBD1, which stays unverified in the absence of DNA. Germline-derived CDR1 and CDR2 are SGHTA and FQGNSA. CDR3 length equals 16 residues. CDR3 region: CASSLGDSRMNTEAFF.

The rearrangement joins TRBV20-1 to TRBJ1-1. CDR1 is DFQATT and CDR2 is SNEGSKA in the germline V gene (reference sequence). This CDR3 spans 14 amino acids. CDR3 region: CSVSVALPNTEAFF.

The chain has TRBV20-1 and TRBJ1-2; the TCRdb D gene call, TRBD1, has no DNA to confirm it. There are 13 residues in the CDR3. Germline V gives CDR1 DFQATT, CDR2 SNEGSKA (reference sequence). The chain's CDR3 is CSSRPTGGDGYTF.

J is TRBJ1-1 and V is TRBV4-1; TCRdb outputs TRBD1, but without DNA this stays unchecked. The CDR3 is 14 amino acids. CDR1 and CDR2 from the germline V gene are MGHRA and YSYEKL. CDR3 residues: CASSQGTGRKEAFF.

V is TRBV12-3 or TRBV12-4 and J is TRBJ1-2; TCRdb's D call of TRBD1 is untestable without DNA. This CDR3 spans 11 amino acids. CDR3 sequence: CASTPFYGYTF.

J is TRBJ1-5 and V is TRBV4-2. CDR1 LGHNA and CDR2 YNFKEQ come from the germline V gene. CDR3 length: 15 residues. CDR3 residues: CASSQDRRIDGPQHF.

CDR3 protein: CASSQRTGLRDGELFF. V usage is TRBV4-3 and J usage is TRBJ2-2; the TCRdb call, TRBD2, lacks DNA for checking. The germline CDR1 and CDR2 sequences are LGHNA and YSLEER. CDR3 length: 16 residues.

This chain's CDR3 is CASIPLAPTYNEQFF. The gene calls are TRBV5-5 and TRBJ2-1; TCRdb's D call, TRBD1, is unchecked because there is no DNA. This CDR3 region has 15 residues. Germline V gene data show CDR1 as SGHKS and CDR2 as YYEKEE (reference sequence).

The chain recombines TRBV5-1 with TRBJ1-1. This CDR3 comprises 14 residues. Germline V gene sequence: CDR1 SGHRS, CDR2 YFSETQ. CDR3 protein: CASSLGAANTEAFF.

This chain uses TRBV6-2 or TRBV6-3 with TRBJ2-1; TCRdb's D call, TRBD2, is unchecked because there is no DNA. The germline V gene encodes CDR1 MNHEY and CDR2 SVGEGT. CDR3 length equals 14 residues. CDR3 sequence: CASIEGPAYNEQFF.

The rearrangement links TRBV4-1 to TRBJ2-1. Germline V gene sequence: CDR1 MGHRA, CDR2 YSYEKL. This CDR3 is 13 amino acids long. This chain's CDR3 is CASSLYLWNEQFF.

The rearrangement links TRBV27 to TRBJ1-4; absent DNA, TCRdb's TRBD1 call cannot be checked. CDR1 and CDR2 (germline): MNHEY, SMNVEV (reference sequence). The CDR3 has 14 amino acids. The CDR3 loop is CASSLQGAGEKLFF.

The chain links TRBV13 to TRBJ1-1. CDR1 and CDR2 from the germline V gene are PRHDT and FYEKMQ (reference sequence). CDR3 size: 13 residues. CDR3 region: CASTYTRNTEAFF.

V usage is TRBV15 and J usage is TRBJ2-7. The CDR3 contains 14 residues. Germline lookup yields CDR1 LNHNV and CDR2 YYDKDF (reference sequence). The CDR3 is CATSRDYNSYEQYF. Full variable domain (outside the CDR3, taken from reference TRBV15 and TRBJ2-7): DAMVIQNPRYQVTQFGKPVTLSCSQTLNHNVMYWYQQKSSQAPKLLFHYYDKDFNNEADTPDNFQSRRPNTSFCFLDIRSPGLGDTAMYLCATSRDYNSYEQYFGPGTRLTVT.

CDR3 sequence: CASRGGNSGANVLTF. The V and J genes are TRBV28 and TRBJ2-6; the TRBD1 assignment by TCRdb is unverifiable without DNA. CDR3 size: 15 residues. In germline, CDR1 is MDHEN, CDR2 SYDVKM.

The gene calls are TRBV11-2 and TRBJ1-1; TCRdb lists TRBD1, though no DNA is available to test this call. Germline V CDR1 and CDR2: SGHAT, FQNNGV. This CDR3 comprises 14 residues. CDR3 in amino acids: CASRSGSWNTEAFF.

The chain links TRBV20-1 to TRBJ2-2; without DNA, the TCRdb call of TRBD2 cannot be checked. CDR3 length: 16 amino acids. Germline V gene sequence: CDR1 DFQATT, CDR2 SNEGSKA (reference sequence). CDR3 residues: CSARVGTSGAPGELFF.

The CDR3 sequence is CASADVKWAGYGYTF. The rearrangement joins TRBV10-3 to TRBJ1-2; TCRdb's D call, TRBD1, is unchecked because there is no DNA. This CDR3 region has 15 residues. Germline CDR1 ENHRY, CDR2 SYGVKD.

The CDR3 loop is CASSLRLAGYAGELFF. The chain combines TRBV7-8 with TRBJ2-2; TCRdb names TRBD2, which stays unverified in the absence of DNA. The CDR3 length is 16 residues. CDR1 and CDR2 from the germline V gene are SGHVS and FQNEAQ.

The chain is built from TRBV11-2 and TRBJ2-7. The CDR3 has 15 amino acids. The germline CDR1 and CDR2 sequences are SGHAT and FQNNGV. The CDR3 region is CASSLDPGTYYEQYF.

CDR3 protein: CASSQGAHGYTF. The V call is TRBV6-5, the J call TRBJ1-2; TCRdb selects TRBD1, and the lack of DNA leaves this call unchecked. This CDR3 has 12 residues. Germline lookup yields CDR1 MNHEY and CDR2 SVGAGI.

The rearrangement uses TRBV28 and TRBJ1-3; with no DNA, the TCRdb D assignment of TRBD1 cannot be verified. Germline loops: CDR1 MDHEN, CDR2 SYDVKM. The CDR3 covers 17 residues. CDR3 loop: CASSYRRGQLSGNTIYF.

The chain joins TRBV7-2 to TRBJ2-1; TCRdb proposes TRBD2, but this gene call is untestable without DNA. Germline CDR1 and CDR2: SGHTA and FQGNSA. The CDR3 runs to 15 residues. The CDR3 reads CASSVGLAENNEQFF. Supplemented by reference TRBV7-2 and TRBJ2-1, the full variable domain reads GAGVSQSPSNKVTEKGKDVELRCDPISGHTALYWYRQSLGQGLEFLIYFQGNSAPDKSGLPSDRFSAERTGGSVSTLTIQRTQQEDSAVYLCASSVGLAENNEQFFGPGTRLTVL.

The chain carries TRBV4-2 and TRBJ2-3; TCRdb's D call of TRBD2 is untestable without DNA. The CDR3 covers 23 residues. Germline values: CDR1 LGHNA, CDR2 YNFKEQ. CDR3 sequence reads: CASSQDDLAGEPTRVVTTDTQYF.

The V and J genes are TRBV7-2 and TRBJ1-1; absent DNA, TCRdb's TRBD1 call cannot be checked. The CDR3 totals 14 residues. Germline V CDR1 and CDR2: SGHTA, FQGNSA. The CDR3 spells CASSLNPGSTEAFF.

V usage is TRBV4-2 and J usage is TRBJ1-6; TCRdb's D call, TRBD1, is unchecked because there is no DNA. Germline V gene lookup returns CDR1 LGHNA and CDR2 YNFKEQ. CDR3 length equals 16 residues. The CDR3 is CASSLRVGQGNSPLHF.

The rearrangement joins TRBV11-2 to TRBJ2-3; lacking DNA, the TRBD1 call made by TCRdb goes unchecked. The CDR3 spans 13 residues. CDR1 and CDR2 from the germline V gene are SGHAT and FQNNGV. CDR3: CASSQQGTDTQYF. Based on the CDR3 plus reference TRBV11-2 and TRBJ2-3, the full variable domain is EAGVAQSPRYKIIEKRQSVAFWCNPISGHATLYWYQQILGQGPKLLIQFQNNGVVDDSQLPKDRFSAERLKGVDSTLKIQPAKLEDSAVYLCASSQQGTDTQYFGPGTRLTVL.